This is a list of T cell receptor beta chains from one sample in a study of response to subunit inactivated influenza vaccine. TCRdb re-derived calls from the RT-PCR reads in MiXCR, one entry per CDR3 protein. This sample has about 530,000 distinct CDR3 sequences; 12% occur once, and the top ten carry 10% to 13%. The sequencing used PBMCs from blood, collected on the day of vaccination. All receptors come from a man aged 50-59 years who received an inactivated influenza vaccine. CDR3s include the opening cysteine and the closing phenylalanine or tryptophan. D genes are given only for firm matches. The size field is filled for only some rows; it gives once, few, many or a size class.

CDR3 protein: CASSSFDGFTEAFF
CDR3 DNA: TGTGCCAGCAGCTCCTTCGACGGATTCACTGAAGCTTTCTTT
V gene: TRBV7-9
D gene: -
clone size: many
J gene: TRBJ1-1

CDR3 protein: CSVARGTGRTGELFF
CDR3 DNA: TGCAGCGTTGCCCGCGGGACAGGGAGGACCGGGGAGCTGTTTTTT
V gene: TRBV29-1
D gene: TRBD1
clone size: -
J gene: TRBJ2-2

CDR3 protein: CASSSSVSNEQFF
CDR3 DNA: TGTGCCAGCAGCTCAAGTGTCTCCAATGAGCAGTTCTTC
V gene: TRBV7-8
D gene: -
clone size: few
J gene: TRBJ2-1

CDR3 protein: CASSLGHGSNQPQHF
CDR3 DNA: TGTGCCAGCAGCTTGGGGCACGGTAGCAATCAGCCCCAGCATTTT
V gene: TRBV5-6
D gene: -
clone size: few
J gene: TRBJ1-5

CDR3 protein: CASSSPGQSYEQYF
CDR3 DNA: TGTGCCAGCAGCTCCCCGGGACAATCCTACGAGCAGTACTTC
V gene: TRBV11-2
D gene: -
clone size: few
J gene: TRBJ2-7

CDR3 protein: CSVTGGWAYEQYF
CDR3 DNA: TGCAGCGTTACAGGGGGTTGGGCCTACGAGCAGTACTTC
V gene: TRBV29-1
D gene: TRBD1
clone size: -
J gene: TRBJ2-7

CDR3 protein: CASSQDNSGRSTYEQYF
CDR3 DNA: TGTGCCAGCAGCCAAGATAATAGCGGGAGGAGTACCTACGAGCAGTACTTC
V gene: TRBV3-1
D gene: TRBD2
clone size: many
J gene: TRBJ2-7

CDR3 protein: CAISELAAISSGANVLTF
CDR3 DNA: TGTGCCATCAGTGAGCTAGCGGCAATATCCTCTGGGGCCAACGTCCTGACTTTC
V gene: TRBV10-3
D gene: TRBD2
clone size: few
J gene: TRBJ2-6

CDR3 protein: CSAGARNYEQYF
CDR3 DNA: TGCAGTGCTGGAGCTCGCAACTACGAGCAGTACTTC
V gene: TRBV20-1
D gene: -
clone size: -
J gene: TRBJ2-7

CDR3 protein: CASSSLGQGNTEAFF
CDR3 DNA: TGCGCCAGCAGCTCCCTGGGACAGGGTAACACTGAAGCTTTCTTT
V gene: TRBV5-1
D gene: TRBD1
clone size: few
J gene: TRBJ1-1

CDR3 protein: CASRSPAAGVGADTQYF
CDR3 DNA: TGTGCCAGCAGAAGCCCGGCCGCGGGAGTGGGGGCAGATACGCAGTATTTT
V gene: TRBV6-1
D gene: TRBD2
clone size: -
J gene: TRBJ2-3

CDR3 protein: CSVVGLKGQNFSYEQYF
CDR3 DNA: TGCAGCGTTGTGGGCCTAAAAGGACAGAACTTTTCCTACGAGCAGTACTTC
V gene: TRBV29-1
D gene: -
clone size: many
J gene: TRBJ2-7

CDR3 protein: CASSSLAGGRDTQYF
CDR3 DNA: TGTGCCAGCAGTTCGCTAGCGGGAGGGAGGGATACGCAGTATTTT
V gene: TRBV27
D gene: TRBD2
clone size: few
J gene: TRBJ2-3

CDR3 protein: CASRTAGNEQYF
CDR3 DNA: TGTGCCAGCAGGACGGCGGGGAACGAGCAGTACTTC
V gene: TRBV6-2/TRBV6-3
D gene: -
clone size: -
J gene: TRBJ2-7

CDR3 protein: CAGSFATSGGDNEQFF
CDR3 DNA: TGTGCCGGCAGCTTTGCGACTAGCGGGGGAGACAATGAGCAGTTCTTC
V gene: TRBV11-1
D gene: TRBD2
clone size: -
J gene: TRBJ2-1